A selection of T cell receptor beta chains follows, all from one sample in a study of beta chain features in type 1 diabetes. Using immunoSEQ multiplex PCR, the repertoire was profiled, and TCRdb retains in-frame clones only, with some absent. The sample lists roughly 100,000 clones, 28% occurring once. The sample taken for sequencing was central memory CD4+ T cells from blood. These receptors all come from a woman between 18 and 30 years old with type 1 diabetes. CDR3s leave out the opening cysteine and the closing phenylalanine or tryptophan.

V	J	CDR3
TRBV29-1	TRBJ2-3	SVPTGLLHTDTQY
TRBV7-2	TRBJ1-1	ASSIWDRGMNTEAF
TRBV19	TRBJ1-5	ASSIDRGGNQPQH
TRBV6-5	TRBJ1-5	ASGGSGNQPQH
TRBV5-1	TRBJ1-2	ASSDSYYGYT
TRBV9	TRBJ1-2	ASGWGGSYGYT
TRBV2	TRBJ2-1	ASSRQFNEQF
TRBV6-6	TRBJ1-5	ASSSQGGNQPQH
TRBV30	TRBJ2-7	AWSVGSEQY
TRBV10-3	TRBJ2-3	AIGRDRGQRTDTQY
TRBV15	TRBJ1-1	ATSRDQGSGTEAF
TRBV28	TRBJ1-3	ASGGHSGNTIY
TRBV28	TRBJ1-2	ASSSTPNYGYT
TRBV6-1	TRBJ1-5	ASRGGGSNQPQH
TRBV18	TRBJ1-4	ASSRGQGLLELF
TRBV30	TRBJ1-1	AWSRGAEAF
TRBV7-6	TRBJ2-5	ASSPQETQY
TRBV19	TRBJ1-5	ASIGTANNQPQH
TRBV5-6	TRBJ2-3	ASSFRSLGTDTQY
TRBV5-1	TRBJ2-5	ASSLGGSGQETQY
TRBV18	TRBJ1-1	ASSPWPGKTEAF
TRBV10-3	TRBJ2-3	AISEWIAGRTDTQY
TRBV5-1	TRBJ2-3	ASSLVPGEDTQY
TRBV10-3	TRBJ2-1	AISDQGANEQF
TRBV12-5	TRBJ2-1	ASGAQGTGVDEQF
TRBV11-2	TRBJ1-1	ASSPIPNGGEAF
TRBV7-2	TRBJ1-1	ASSFQGGTEAF
TRBV18	TRBJ1-2	ASSPRADRENGYT
TRBV25-1	TRBJ1-2	ASSESGSGRLYGYT
TRBV12-5	TRBJ2-1	ASGLVLGQGYNEQF
TRBV30	TRBJ1-1	AWRGGNTEAF
TRBV5-1	TRBJ2-3	ASSLHRGDTQY
TRBV6-1	TRBJ2-1	ASSENSAGGNEQF
TRBV19	TRBJ1-5	ASSPILGPNQPQH
TRBV11-2	TRBJ2-2	ASSLTGGYTGELF
TRBV14	TRBJ1-3	ASSQQPSSGNTIY
TRBV2	TRBJ2-1	ASWRDDEQF
TRBV5-4	TRBJ2-3	ASSLGTSGNRALPDTQY
TRBV7-9	TRBJ2-7	ASSLIEERNTYEQY
TRBV21-1	TRBJ2-1	ASPGYNEQF
TRBV28	TRBJ2-1	ASSGTSETSYNEQF
TRBV29-1	TRBJ2-3	SSGNPGDTQY
TRBV11-3	TRBJ2-3	ASSMGQFTDTQY
TRBV28	TRBJ1-3	ASSGHNSGNTIY
TRBV7-2	TRBJ2-1	ASSLGSRQPNEQF
TRBV19	TRBJ2-1	ASSSGTSGREQF
TRBV5-4	TRBJ2-7	ASSGPGQGTYEQY
TRBV27	TRBJ2-1	ASSLAYSAGVTYNEQF
TRBV30	TRBJ1-2	ASRTEDGYT